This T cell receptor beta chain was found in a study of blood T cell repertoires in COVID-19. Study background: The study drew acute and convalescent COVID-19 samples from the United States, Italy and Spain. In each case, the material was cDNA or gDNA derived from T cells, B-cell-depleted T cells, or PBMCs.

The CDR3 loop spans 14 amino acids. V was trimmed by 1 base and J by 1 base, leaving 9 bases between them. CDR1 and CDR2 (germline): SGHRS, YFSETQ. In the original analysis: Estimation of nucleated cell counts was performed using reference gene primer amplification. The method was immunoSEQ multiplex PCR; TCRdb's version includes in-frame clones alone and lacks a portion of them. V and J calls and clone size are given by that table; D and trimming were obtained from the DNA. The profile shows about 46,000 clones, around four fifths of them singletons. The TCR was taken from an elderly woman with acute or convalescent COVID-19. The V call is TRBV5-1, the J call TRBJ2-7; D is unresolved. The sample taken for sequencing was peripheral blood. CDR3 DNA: TGCGCCAGCAGCTTGCTTCAGGCATCCTACGAGCAGTACTTC. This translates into CASSLLQASYEQYF.